This TCR beta chain was profiled in a study of T cell responses to AZD1222 COVID-19 vaccine. Study background: Pooled together were second doses at about 4 or about 12 weeks.

This CDR3 comprises 15 residues. The J segment lost 2 bases and the V segment lost 1 base, leaving 4 bases of the junction unmatched. Germline assignment: CDR1 SGHNT and CDR2 YENEEA. Study-wide findings and caveats: Most donors were white British and more were female, and clonal diversity was possibly underestimated.

In regard to this clone: Its antigen is not identified.

The data were produced by immunoSEQ multiplex PCR, yet TCRdb's version contains in-frame clones alone and is incomplete. The sample contains about 110,000 clones, around 95% of which appear only once. Sample: peripheral blood, taken on day 0 of AZD1222 vaccination. The genes are TRBV11-3 and TRBJ1-1; 7 positions agree with TRBD1. This receptor was taken from an adult in good health. The CDR3 nucleotides read TGTGCCAGCAGCTTAGTGGCAGGGGGAAACACTGAAGCTTTCTTT. This encodes CASSLVAGGNTEAFF.